Below, 16 T cell receptor beta chains from the same sample are listed, as sequenced in a study of blood T cell repertoires in COVID-19. Sequencing used immunoSEQ multiplex PCR; TCRdb keeps in-frame clones, though not all of them. The sample includes roughly 210,000 clones, around 86% of them seen just once. The sample comprised PBMCs or T cells enriched from blood (not recorded which). The source is a man aged 25-40 years in a cohort exposed to, infected with or recovered from COVID-19 (not recorded which).

This chain connects TRBV7-2 to TRBJ2-5; maybe TRBD2 (5 bases). Germline CDR1 and CDR2: SGHTA and FQGNSA. The V and J ends lost 5 bases and 2 bases respectively, with 15 bases between them. The CDR3 is 15 residues long. CDR3 DNA sequence: TGTGCCAGCAGCCGCGAGCCCAGCGGTCAAGAGACCCAGTACTTC. Its translation: CASSREPSGQETQYF.

V gene TRBV11-3 combines with J gene TRBJ2-2, with D maybe TRBD2 (5 bases). V lost 5 bases and J lost 3, with 10 bases in between. The germline V gene encodes CDR1 SGHNT and CDR2 YENEEA. This CDR3 contains 14 residues. The CDR3 sequence: CASSSRGHTGELFF. The DNA for the CDR3 is TGTGCCAGCAGCAGCCGGGGTCACACCGGGGAGCTGTTTTTT.

The CDR3 loop is CASSLELRGADTEAFF. CDR3 DNA sequence: TGTGCCAGCAGCTTAGAACTACGGGGGGCGGACACTGAAGCTTTCTTT. The rearrangement joins TRBV7-8 to TRBJ1-1, with D possibly being TRBD1 (6 bases). CDR3 length equals 16 residues. CDR1 SGHVS and CDR2 FQNEAQ come from the germline V gene. V lost 1 base and J lost 3, with 15 bases in between.

The V call is TRBV15, the J call TRBJ2-7, with 9 bases lining up with TRBD1. Trimming removed 2 bases from V and 7 bases from J; junction bases left unmatched: 12. Germline CDR1 LNHNV, CDR2 YYDKDF (reference sequence). CDR3 length: 16 residues. CDR3 sequence (DNA): TGTGCCACCAGCAGATCTCCGAGGGGACAGGGTGGGGAGCAGTACTTC. Residues: CATSRSPRGQGGEQYF. The full variable domain, completed using reference TRBV15 and TRBJ2-7, is DAMVIQNPRYQVTQFGKPVTLSCSQTLNHNVMYWYQQKSSQAPKLLFHYYDKDFNNEADTPDNFQSRRPNTSFCFLDIRSPGLGDTAMYLCATSRSPRGQGGEQYFGPGTRLTVT.

CDR3 protein: CASTSSSSRLAGGRTGELFF. Here the CDR3 DNA reads TGCGCCAGCACCTCCTCTTCATCCCGACTAGCGGGAGGGAGAACCGGGGAGCTGTTTTTT. V usage is TRBV5-1 and J usage is TRBJ2-2; TRBD2 matches at 14 bases. Germline V gene sequence: CDR1 SGHRS, CDR2 YFSETQ. Germline trimming cut 6 bases from V and 5 bases from J; bases unmatched to any gene: 18. CDR3 size: 20 residues.

This chain joins TRBV5-1 and TRBJ2-5; 7 nucleotides match TRBD1. CDR3 length: 13 amino acids. V was clipped by 3 bases and J by 5 bases; unmatched bases: 4. Germline lookup yields CDR1 SGHRS and CDR2 YFSETQ. CDR3 sequence reads: CASSSQGWETQYF. CDR3 bases: TGCGCCAGCAGCTCACAGGGGTGGGAGACCCAGTACTTC.

The V call is TRBV6-5, the J call TRBJ2-7; no clear D. V lost 5 bases and J lost 0, with 8 bases in between. This CDR3 region has 13 residues. The germline V gene encodes CDR1 MNHEY and CDR2 SVGAGI. CDR3 region: CASSSRNSYEQYF. For the CDR3, the DNA is TGTGCCAGCAGTAGTAGAAACTCCTACGAGCAGTACTTC.

This chain joins TRBV27 and TRBJ2-3; D gene uncertain. Trimming left V 2 bases short and J 8 bases short, with 14 bases between. Germline V CDR1 and CDR2: MNHEY, SMNVEV (reference sequence). The CDR3 covers 14 residues. DNA for the CDR3: TGTGCCAGCAGTTTAAATACGCCACTCGGTACGCAGTATTTT. It yields the protein CASSLNTPLGTQYF.

This clone was seen only a few times. V gene TRBV10-3 combines with J gene TRBJ1-1, with 9 bases fitting TRBD1. Germline CDR1 reads ENHRY; CDR2 reads SYGVKD. After removal of 6 bases from V and 1 base from J, the junction contained 3 bases not matched to a gene. This CDR3 region has 14 residues. CDR3 loop: CAIRATGGNTEAFF. The DNA for the CDR3 is TGTGCCATCAGGGCGACAGGGGGGAACACTGAAGCTTTCTTT.

CDR3: CATSRPRGQGKTYEQYF. The CDR3 region has the DNA TGTGCCACCAGCAGGCCGCGGGGACAGGGTAAGACCTACGAGCAGTACTTC. This chain connects TRBV15 to TRBJ2-7; 9 nucleotides agree with TRBD1. The CDR3 has 17 amino acids. Losses at the gene ends were 3 bases for V and 2 bases for J; bases not matched to a gene: 11. The germline CDR1 and CDR2 sequences are LNHNV and YYDKDF (reference sequence).

The chain has TRBV5-1 and TRBJ1-5; tentatively, D is TRBD1 (6 bases). The V end was cut by 0 bases, the J end by 4 bases, with 11 bases between. The CDR3 runs 15 residues. Germline CDR1 SGHRS, CDR2 YFSETQ. The CDR3 sequence: CASSLDGRGNQPQHF. Here the CDR3 DNA reads TGCGCCAGCAGCTTGGACGGCAGGGGAAATCAGCCCCAGCATTTT.

This chain connects TRBV7-2 to TRBJ2-2, with D possibly being TRBD2 (6 bases). Germline lookup yields CDR1 SGHTA and CDR2 FQGNSA. Deletions cut 5 bases from V and 3 bases from J, with 13 bases between. The CDR3 runs 15 residues. CDR3 nucleotides: TGTGCCAGCAGCCCCTGGGACTTATACACCGGGGAGCTGTTTTTT. This sequence encodes CASSPWDLYTGELFF.

V usage is TRBV7-2 and J usage is TRBJ2-3, with 8 bases lining up with TRBD2. After removal of 2 bases from V and 2 bases from J, the junction contained 12 bases not matched to a gene. CDR1 is SGHTA, CDR2 FQGNSA, per germline. The CDR3 loop spans 18 amino acids. CDR3 protein: CASSLRPVSGTLTDTQYF. For the CDR3, the DNA is TGTGCCAGCAGCTTAAGACCTGTTAGCGGGACTCTCACAGATACGCAGTATTTT.

The gene calls are TRBV19 and TRBJ1-5; 7 positions agree with TRBD1. The germline gives CDR1 LNHDA, CDR2 SQIVND (reference sequence). The CDR3 has 14 amino acids. Trimming removed 3 bases from V and 5 bases from J; junction bases left unmatched: 4. CDR3 in amino acids: CASSMDRQYQPQHF. CDR3 coding DNA: TGTGCCAGTAGTATGGACAGGCAATATCAGCCCCAGCATTTT.

The chain carries TRBV11-2 and TRBJ2-1; no clear D gene. The germline V gene encodes CDR1 SGHAT and CDR2 FQNNGV. This CDR3 spans 12 amino acids. V was pared by 4 bases and J by 4 bases, with 5 bases between. As DNA, the CDR3 is TGTGCCAGCAGCTCTCGGTACAATGAGCAGTTCTTC. Translating it yields CASSSRYNEQFF. The full variable domain, with the rest looked up from reference TRBV11-2 and TRBJ2-1, is EAGVAQSPRYKIIEKRQSVAFWCNPISGHATLYWYQQILGQGPKLLIQFQNNGVVDDSQLPKDRFSAERLKGVDSTLKIQPAKLEDSAVYLCASSSRYNEQFFGPGTRLTVL.

This chain connects TRBV28 to TRBJ2-5; D possibly corresponds to TRBD2 (6 bases). Per the germline V gene, CDR1 is MDHEN and CDR2 is SYDVKM. The CDR3 extends over 15 amino acids. Trimming pared 6 bases from V and 1 base from J, leaving 15 bases between. The CDR3 spells CASSPGGAGQETQYF. CDR3 DNA sequence: TGTGCCAGCAGCCCCGGTGGAGCGGGCCAAGAGACCCAGTACTTC.